This TCR beta chain was identified in a study of T-cell reconstitution after alpha-beta-depleted transplantation in children. Unique molecular identifiers were incorporated into the prepared TCRbeta library. A single record per CDR3 protein comes from TCRdb applying MiXCR to the PCR reads. This table holds roughly 590,000 distinct CDR3 sequences, approximately 16% found once. This clonotype has ten or more counts. CDR1 and CDR2 (germline): DFQATT, SNEGSKA (reference sequence). V was shortened by 5 bases and J by 0 bases, with 17 bases between the two germline ends. The CDR3 extends over 16 amino acids.

This sequence was found in a human donor who donated a stem cell graft to a child with acute myeloid leukemia. This sequence joins TRBV20-1 and TRBJ1-3; perhaps TRBD1 as D (5 bases). This specimen consisted of PBMCs from the stem cell graft donor, obtained from the stem cell graft. DNA for the CDR3: TGCAGTGCTCAGAAAGGGGCCCTAAGCTCTGGAAACACCATATATTTT. Translation: CSAQKGALSSGNTIYF.